This TCR beta chain is from a study of regulatory T cells in long-lasting Graves disease. Study information: In persistent Graves' disease, antithyroid drugs had been taken for over 5 years and TSH receptor antibodies stayed positive.

Documented time point: persistent/refractory GD, antithyroid drugs over 5 years with positive TRAb. Generation of the TCR library employed RNA extracted from PBMCs. Overall study results and limits: Patients with persistent disease shared 2,741 public clonotypes, outpacing the approximately 920 shared by new patients. Accuracy may have suffered from the small sample size. Favored gene segments in persistent disease were TRBV28, TRBJ1-2 and TRBJ2-5.

To make TCR beta libraries, researchers used iRepertoire HTBI primers and Arm-PCR of CDR3 regions. One entry per CDR3 protein, called by TCRdb with MiXCR from the multiplex PCR reads. The data hold hundreds of thousands of distinct CDR3 sequences, with less than 25% observed a single time. Unmatched junction bases numbered 6, after V lost 4 bases and J lost 3 bases. This CDR3 is built from 14 residues. Per the germline V gene, CDR1 is SGHRS and CDR2 is YFSETQ. Note on this clonotype: What it recognizes is unknown.

This TCR was sampled from a female donor with Graves disease. The V call is TRBV5-1, the J call TRBJ2-7; 8 bases are a match to TRBD1. The sequenced sample was peripheral blood mononuclear cells (PBMCs), obtained when the disease was refractory, from a patient treated with antithyroid drugs. The CDR3 spells CASSQGQEHYEQYF. DNA of the CDR3: TGCGCCAGCAGCCAGGGACAGGAACACTACGAGCAGTACTTC.